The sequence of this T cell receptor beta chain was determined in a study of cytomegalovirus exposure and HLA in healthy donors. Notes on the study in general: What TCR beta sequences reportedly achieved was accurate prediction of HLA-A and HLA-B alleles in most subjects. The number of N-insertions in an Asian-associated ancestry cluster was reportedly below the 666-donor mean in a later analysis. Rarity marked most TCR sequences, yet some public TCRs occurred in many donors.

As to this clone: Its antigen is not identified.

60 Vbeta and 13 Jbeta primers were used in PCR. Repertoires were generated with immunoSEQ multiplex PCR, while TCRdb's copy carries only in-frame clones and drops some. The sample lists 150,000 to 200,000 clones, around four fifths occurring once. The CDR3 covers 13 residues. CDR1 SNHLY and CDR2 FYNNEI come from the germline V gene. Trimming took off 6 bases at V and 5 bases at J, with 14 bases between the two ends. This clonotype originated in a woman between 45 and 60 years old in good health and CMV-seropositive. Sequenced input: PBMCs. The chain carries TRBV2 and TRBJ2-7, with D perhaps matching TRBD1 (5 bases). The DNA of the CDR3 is TGTGCCAGCAGGGTGACGATGGGGCACGAGCAGTACTTC. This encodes CASRVTMGHEQYF.